Presented here are 13 T cell receptor beta chains from one specimen sequenced in a study of T cell responses to AZD1222 COVID-19 vaccine. Clones were read by immunoSEQ multiplex PCR, and TCRdb kept only the in-frame ones, dropping some. The sample shows about 170,000 clones, 85% to 90% of them seen only once. Here the sequenced sample was peripheral blood, taken 28 days after the second dose of the MenACWY control vaccine. All receptors come from an adult who received the MenACWY meningococcal vaccine as a control.

The chain carries TRBV2 and TRBJ2-3, with a tentative D call TRBD2 (7 bases). This CDR3 has 14 residues. The ends were cut back, 2 bases at V and 4 bases at J, with 10 bases in the middle. Per germline, CDR1 SNHLY and CDR2 FYNNEI. DNA of the CDR3: TGTGCCAGCAGTGAACAGGGGAGGGCAGATACGCAGTATTTT. The encoded protein is CASSEQGRADTQYF.

The gene calls are TRBV19 and TRBJ1-3; D is uncertain. Trimming left V 3 bases short and J 3 bases short, with 12 bases between. CDR1 and CDR2 (germline): LNHDA, SQIVND (reference sequence). The length of the CDR3 is 15 residues. The CDR3 region is CASSIRGGNGNTIYF. CDR3 bases: TGTGCCAGTAGTATCCGGGGAGGGAATGGAAACACCATATATTTT.

The rearrangement links TRBV6-6 to TRBJ2-1; 13 bases align to TRBD2. The CDR3 has 16 amino acids. V lost 2 bases, J lost 8 bases, and 6 bases stayed unmatched. Germline V lookup: CDR1 MNHNY, CDR2 SVGAGI (reference sequence). The CDR3 sequence is CASSYEGTSGKDEQFF. The CDR3 nucleotides read TGTGCCAGCAGTTACGAAGGGACTAGCGGGAAGGATGAGCAGTTCTTC.

This chain joins TRBV3-1 (or the pseudogene TRBV3-2) and TRBJ1-1; 7 bases are a match to TRBD1. The CDR3 is 16 amino acids. The J segment lost 10 bases and the V segment lost 4 bases, leaving 18 bases of the junction unmatched. Germline values: CDR1 LGHDT, CDR2 YNNKEL (reference sequence). In nucleotides, the CDR3 is TGTGCCAGCAGCCCCCAAAGGGGGCGGCTGCCCAATCGAGCTTTCTTT. Protein product: CASSPQRGRLPNRAFF.

The V call is TRBV9, the J call TRBJ2-5; 7 nucleotides agree with TRBD2. CDR1 is SGDLS, CDR2 YYNGEE, per germline. J was trimmed by 2 bases and V by 0 bases; bases with no gene match: 4. There are 15 residues in the CDR3. CDR3 nucleotides: TGTGCCAGCAGCGTAGCTCTAGCGGATCAAGAGACCCAGTACTTC. Protein sequence: CASSVALADQETQYF. Using reference TRBV9 and TRBJ2-5 for the parts outside the CDR3, the full variable domain is DSGVTQTPKHLITATGQRVTLRCSPRSGDLSVYWYQQSLDQGLQFLIQYYNGEERAKGNILERFSAQQFPDLHSELNLSSLELGDSALYFCASSVALADQETQYFGPGTRLLVL.

This clone turned up a few times. V and J are TRBV5-5 and TRBJ1-2; TRBD1 matches 9 bases. CDR1 is SGHKS and CDR2 is YYEKEE in the germline V gene (reference sequence). V shed 5 bases, J shed 3 bases, and the junction held 8 bases outside the gene matches. The CDR3 is 15 amino acids. This chain's CDR3 is CASSPTGGSYYGYTF. Here the CDR3 DNA reads TGTGCCAGCAGTCCAACAGGGGGCTCTTACTATGGCTACACCTTC.

This chain joins TRBV7-9 and TRBJ2-2, with TRBD1 matching over 8 bases. The ends lost 5 bases at V and 1 base at J; junction bases unmatched: 6. Germline CDR1 SEHNR, CDR2 FQNEAQ (reference sequence). The CDR3 extends over 16 amino acids. The CDR3 DNA reads as TGTGCCAGCAGCCCCAGGGGGCAGATGAACACCGGGGAGCTGTTTTTT. This sequence encodes CASSPRGQMNTGELFF.

The chain recombines TRBV30 with TRBJ2-5; no reliable D call. CDR1 is GTSNPN and CDR2 is SVGIG in the germline V gene (reference sequence). The ends were cut back, 0 bases at V and 5 bases at J, with 4 bases in the middle. The length of the CDR3 is 11 residues. In nucleotides, the CDR3 is TGTGCCTGGAGTGTGGAGGAGACCCAGTACTTC. This encodes CAWSVEETQYF. The variable domain in full, with the rest retrieved from reference TRBV30 and TRBJ2-5, is SQTIHQWPATLVQPVGSPLSLECTVEGTSNPNLYWYRQAAGRGLQLLFYSVGIGQISSEVPQNLSASRPQDRQFILSSKKLLLSDSGFYLCAWSVEETQYFGPGTRLLVL.

CDR3 region: CASSPNRDTSKLFF. The CDR3 bases are TGTGCCAGCAGTCCCAACCGGGACACCTCAAAACTGTTTTTT. The gene calls are TRBV28 and TRBJ1-4; perhaps TRBD1 as D (6 bases). V lost 5 bases and J 10 bases, leaving 17 bases between the germline ends. CDR1 is MDHEN and CDR2 is SYDVKM in the germline V gene. The CDR3 is 14 residues long.

J is TRBJ1-5 and V is TRBV9, with TRBD1 as a possible D gene (5 bases). Trimming took off 0 bases at V and 7 bases at J, with 8 bases between the two ends. The CDR3 loop spans 13 amino acids. Germline CDR1 reads SGDLS; CDR2 reads YYNGEE. CDR3 sequence reads: CASSVGWGQPQHF. The CDR3 DNA follows: TGTGCCAGCAGCGTAGGGTGGGGCCAGCCCCAGCATTTT. Full variable domain (missing parts from reference TRBV9 and TRBJ1-5): DSGVTQTPKHLITATGQRVTLRCSPRSGDLSVYWYQQSLDQGLQFLIQYYNGEERAKGNILERFSAQQFPDLHSELNLSSLELGDSALYFCASSVGWGQPQHFGDGTRLSIL.

This chain connects TRBV7-2 to TRBJ2-2; tentative D call: TRBD1 (7 bases). In germline, CDR1 is SGHTA, CDR2 FQGNSA. The CDR3 is 15 amino acids. Trimming pared 5 bases from V and 2 bases from J, leaving 12 bases between. DNA of the CDR3: TGTGCCAGCAGCGGGGGGACAGCTAACACCGGGGAGCTGTTTTTT. It yields the protein CASSGGTANTGELFF.

The chain couples TRBV5-1 to TRBJ2-1, with a possible D match to TRBD2 (5 bases). Trimming left V 0 bases short and J 9 bases short, with 13 bases between. The CDR3 contains 14 residues. The germline gives CDR1 SGHRS, CDR2 YFSETQ. CDR3 residues: CASSLEGEVGEQFF. CDR3 nucleotides: TGCGCCAGCAGCTTGGAGGGAGAAGTCGGTGAGCAGTTCTTC.

The V and J genes are TRBV9 and TRBJ2-1; D not resolved. The CDR3 extends over 12 amino acids. Germline CDR1 and CDR2: SGDLS and YYNGEE. V was pared by 3 bases and J by 9 bases, with 10 bases between. The CDR3: CASSGATVEQFF. CDR3 DNA: TGTGCCAGCAGCGGAGCCACGGTTGAGCAGTTCTTC.